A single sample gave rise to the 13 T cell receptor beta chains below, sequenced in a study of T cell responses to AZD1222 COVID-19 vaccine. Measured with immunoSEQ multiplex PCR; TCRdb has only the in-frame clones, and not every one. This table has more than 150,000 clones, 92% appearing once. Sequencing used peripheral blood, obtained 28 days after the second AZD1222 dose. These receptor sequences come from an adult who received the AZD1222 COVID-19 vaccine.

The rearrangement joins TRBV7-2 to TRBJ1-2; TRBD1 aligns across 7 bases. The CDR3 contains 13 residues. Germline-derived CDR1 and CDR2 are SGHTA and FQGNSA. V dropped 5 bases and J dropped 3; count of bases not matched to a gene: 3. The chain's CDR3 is CASSPTGDYGYTF. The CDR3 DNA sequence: TGTGCCAGCAGCCCCACAGGGGACTATGGCTACACCTTC. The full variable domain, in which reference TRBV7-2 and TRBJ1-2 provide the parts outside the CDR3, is GAGVSQSPSNKVTEKGKDVELRCDPISGHTALYWYRQSLGQGLEFLIYFQGNSAPDKSGLPSDRFSAERTGGSVSTLTIQRTQQEDSAVYLCASSPTGDYGYTFGSGTRLTVV.

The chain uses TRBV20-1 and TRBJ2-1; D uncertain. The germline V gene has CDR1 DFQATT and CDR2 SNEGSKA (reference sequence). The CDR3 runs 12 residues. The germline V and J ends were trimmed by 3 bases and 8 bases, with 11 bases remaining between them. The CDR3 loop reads CSASYSMDEQFF. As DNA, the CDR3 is TGCAGTGCTAGTTACTCTATGGATGAGCAGTTCTTC.

The CDR3 region is CASSPPSRADTGELFF. DNA for the CDR3: TGTGCCAGCTCACCACCTTCCAGGGCAGACACCGGGGAGCTGTTTTTT. The chain recombines TRBV18 with TRBJ2-2; D perhaps matches TRBD1 (5 bases). Germline V gives CDR1 KGHSH, CDR2 LQKENI. This CDR3 is 16 amino acids long. The V and J ends lost 0 bases and 3 bases respectively, with 11 bases between them.

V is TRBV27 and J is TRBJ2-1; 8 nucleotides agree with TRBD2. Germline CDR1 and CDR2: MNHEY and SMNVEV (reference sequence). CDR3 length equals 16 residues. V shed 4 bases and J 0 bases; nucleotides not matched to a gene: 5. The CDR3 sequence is CASSSVAGSSYNEQFF. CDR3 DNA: TGTGCCAGCAGTTCGGTAGCGGGAAGCTCCTACAATGAGCAGTTCTTC.

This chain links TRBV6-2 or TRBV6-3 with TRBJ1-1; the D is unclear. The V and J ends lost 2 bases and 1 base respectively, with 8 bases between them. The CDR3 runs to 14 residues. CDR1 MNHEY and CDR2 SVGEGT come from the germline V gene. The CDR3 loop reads CASSYHRGNTEAFF. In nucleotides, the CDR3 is TGTGCCAGCAGTTACCATCGGGGGAACACTGAAGCTTTCTTT.

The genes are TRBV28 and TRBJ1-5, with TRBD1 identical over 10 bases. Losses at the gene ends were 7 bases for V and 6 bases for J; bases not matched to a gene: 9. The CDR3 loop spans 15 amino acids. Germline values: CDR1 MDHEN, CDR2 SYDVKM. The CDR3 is CASIKPGQGSQPQHF. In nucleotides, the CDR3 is TGTGCCAGCATTAAACCGGGACAGGGGAGTCAGCCCCAGCATTTT.

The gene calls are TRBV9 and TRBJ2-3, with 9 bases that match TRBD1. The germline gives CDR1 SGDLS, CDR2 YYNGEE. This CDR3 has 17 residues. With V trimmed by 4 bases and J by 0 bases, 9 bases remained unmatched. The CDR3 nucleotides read TGTGCCAGCAGCACCTCTCCCGGGACAGGGAGCACAGATACGCAGTATTTT. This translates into CASSTSPGTGSTDTQYF. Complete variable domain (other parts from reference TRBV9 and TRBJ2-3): DSGVTQTPKHLITATGQRVTLRCSPRSGDLSVYWYQQSLDQGLQFLIQYYNGEERAKGNILERFSAQQFPDLHSELNLSSLELGDSALYFCASSTSPGTGSTDTQYFGPGTRLTVL.

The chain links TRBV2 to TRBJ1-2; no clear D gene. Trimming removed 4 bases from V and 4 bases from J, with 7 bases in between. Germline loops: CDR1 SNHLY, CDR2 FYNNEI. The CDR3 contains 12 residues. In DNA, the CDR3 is TGTGCCAGCAGTGGTTGGGTCTATGGCTACACCTTC. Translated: CASSGWVYGYTF. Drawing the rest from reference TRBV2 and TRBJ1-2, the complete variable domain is EPEVTQTPSHQVTQMGQEVILRCVPISNHLYFYWYRQILGQKVEFLVSFYNNEISEKSEIFDDQFSVERPDGSNFTLKIRSTKLEDSAMYFCASSGWVYGYTFGSGTRLTVV.

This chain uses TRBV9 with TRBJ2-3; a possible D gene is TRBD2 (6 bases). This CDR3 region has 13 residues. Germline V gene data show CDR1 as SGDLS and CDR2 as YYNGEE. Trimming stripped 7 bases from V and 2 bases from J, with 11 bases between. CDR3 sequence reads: CASGAGHTDTQYF. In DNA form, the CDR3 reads TGTGCCAGCGGGGCGGGGCACACAGATACGCAGTATTTT.

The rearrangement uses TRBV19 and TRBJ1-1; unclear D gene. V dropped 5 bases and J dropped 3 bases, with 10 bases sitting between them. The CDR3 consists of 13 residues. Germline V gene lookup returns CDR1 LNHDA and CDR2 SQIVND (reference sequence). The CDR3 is CASSEGTHTEAFF. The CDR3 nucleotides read TGTGCCAGTAGTGAGGGTACCCACACTGAAGCTTTCTTT. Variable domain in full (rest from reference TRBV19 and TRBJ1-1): DGGITQSPKYLFRKEGQNVTLSCEQNLNHDAMYWYRQDPGQGLRLIYYSQIVNDFQKGDIAEGYSVSREKKESFPLTVTSAQKNPTAFYLCASSEGTHTEAFFGQGTRLTVV.

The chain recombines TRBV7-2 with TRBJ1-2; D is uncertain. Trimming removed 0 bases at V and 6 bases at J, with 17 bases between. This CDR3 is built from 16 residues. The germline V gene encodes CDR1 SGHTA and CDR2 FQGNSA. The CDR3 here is CASSLAVLPSQDGYTF. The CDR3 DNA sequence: TGTGCCAGCAGCTTAGCGGTTCTTCCGTCCCAGGATGGCTACACCTTC.

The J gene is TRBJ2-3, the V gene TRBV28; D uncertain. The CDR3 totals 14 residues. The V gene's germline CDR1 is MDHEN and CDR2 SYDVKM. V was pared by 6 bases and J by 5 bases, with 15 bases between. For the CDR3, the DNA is TGTGCCAGCAGACCGACCCCCAGTGGAGATACGCAGTATTTT. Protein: CASRPTPSGDTQYF.

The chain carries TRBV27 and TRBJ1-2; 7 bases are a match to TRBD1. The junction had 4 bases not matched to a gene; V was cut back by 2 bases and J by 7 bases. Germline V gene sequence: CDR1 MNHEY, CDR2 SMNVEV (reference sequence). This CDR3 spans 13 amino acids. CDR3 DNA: TGTGCCAGCAGTTTACAAGGGGGCGGTGGCTACACCTTC. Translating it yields CASSLQGGGGYTF.